The clone carrying this TCR beta chain appeared many times. What was amplified from RNA transcripts were TCR beta CDR3 regions. TCR CDR3 regions were first amplified by RT-PCR with HTBI primers. TCRdb used MiXCR to reprocess the multiplex PCR reads, holding one entry per CDR3 protein. Of about 610,000 distinct CDR3 sequences listed, under 60% were seen once; the top ten hold roughly 7.7%. J was trimmed by 3 bases and V by 5 bases; bases with no gene match: 4. There are 14 residues in the CDR3. These data originate in a study of T cells in Graves' hyperthyroidism and ophthalmopathy. This TCR derives from a woman in her late teens or twenties with Graves' hyperthyroidism. Sequences were obtained from peripheral blood or thyroid tissue (not recorded which). This sequence joins TRBV12-3 or TRBV12-4 and TRBJ1-5; 7 bases agree with TRBD1. The chain's CDR3 is CASSTGVNNQPQHF. In nucleotides, the CDR3 is TGTGCCAGCAGTACAGGGGTGAACAATCAGCCCCAGCATTTT.